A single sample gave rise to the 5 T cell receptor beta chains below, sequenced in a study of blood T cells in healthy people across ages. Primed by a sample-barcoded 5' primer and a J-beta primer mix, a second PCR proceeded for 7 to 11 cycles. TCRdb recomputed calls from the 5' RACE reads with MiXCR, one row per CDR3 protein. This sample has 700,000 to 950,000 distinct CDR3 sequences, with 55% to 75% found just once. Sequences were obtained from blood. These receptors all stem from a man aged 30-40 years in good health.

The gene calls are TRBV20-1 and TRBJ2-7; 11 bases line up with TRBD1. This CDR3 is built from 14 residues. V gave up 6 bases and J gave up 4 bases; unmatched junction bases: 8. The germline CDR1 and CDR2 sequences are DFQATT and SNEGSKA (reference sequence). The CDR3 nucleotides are TGCAGTGCCATTCCGGGACAGGGGGAGTACGAGCAGTACTTC. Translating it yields CSAIPGQGEYEQYF.

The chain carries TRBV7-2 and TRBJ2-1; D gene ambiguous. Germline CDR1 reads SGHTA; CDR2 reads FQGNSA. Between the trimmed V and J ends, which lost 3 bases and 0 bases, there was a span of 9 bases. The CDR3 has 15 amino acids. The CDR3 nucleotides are TGTGCCAGCAGCTTGATTGCGAGCTCCTACAATGAGCAGTTCTTC. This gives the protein CASSLIASSYNEQFF.

The CDR3 loop is CASDTDTQYF. The CDR3 DNA sequence: TGTGCCAGTGACACAGATACGCAGTATTTT. This chain uses TRBV7-2 with TRBJ2-3; D is unresolved. CDR3 length: 10 amino acids. The V and J ends lost 9 bases and 2 bases respectively, with 3 bases between them. Germline CDR1 and CDR2: SGHTA and FQGNSA.

The CDR3 sequence is CASSFSRVGSYEQYF. For the CDR3, the DNA is TGTGCCAGCAGTTTTTCCAGGGTTGGGTCCTACGAGCAGTACTTC. The rearrangement uses TRBV12-3 or TRBV12-4 and TRBJ2-7, with a possible D match to TRBD1 (5 bases). This CDR3 region has 15 residues. Trimming cost V 3 bases and J 1 base, with 13 bases left between them.

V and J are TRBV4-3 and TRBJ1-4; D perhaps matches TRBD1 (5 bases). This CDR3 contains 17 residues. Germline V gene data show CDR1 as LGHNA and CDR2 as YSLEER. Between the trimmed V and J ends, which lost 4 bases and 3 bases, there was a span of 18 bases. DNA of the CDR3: TGCGCCAGCAGCCGGGGGGACCCAACGGTAGCTAATGAAAAACTGTTTTTT. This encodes CASSRGDPTVANEKLFF.